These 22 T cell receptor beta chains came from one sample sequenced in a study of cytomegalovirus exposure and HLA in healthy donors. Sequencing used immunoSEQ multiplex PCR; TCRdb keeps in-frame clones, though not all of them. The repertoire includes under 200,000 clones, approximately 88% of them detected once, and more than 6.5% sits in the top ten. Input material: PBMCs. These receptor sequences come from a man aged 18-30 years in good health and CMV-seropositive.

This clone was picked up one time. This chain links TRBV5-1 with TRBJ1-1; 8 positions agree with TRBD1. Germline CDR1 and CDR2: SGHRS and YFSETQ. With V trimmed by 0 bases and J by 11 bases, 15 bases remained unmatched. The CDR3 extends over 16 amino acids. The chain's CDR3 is CASSLVAFPGGMRAFF. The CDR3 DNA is TGCGCCAGCAGCTTGGTCGCGTTCCCAGGGGGCATGAGGGCTTTCTTT.

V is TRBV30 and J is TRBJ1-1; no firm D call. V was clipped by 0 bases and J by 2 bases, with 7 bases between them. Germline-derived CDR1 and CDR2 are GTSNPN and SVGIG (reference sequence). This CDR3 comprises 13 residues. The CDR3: CAWSVLDNTEAFF. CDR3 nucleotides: TGTGCCTGGAGTGTACTTGATAACACTGAAGCTTTCTTT.

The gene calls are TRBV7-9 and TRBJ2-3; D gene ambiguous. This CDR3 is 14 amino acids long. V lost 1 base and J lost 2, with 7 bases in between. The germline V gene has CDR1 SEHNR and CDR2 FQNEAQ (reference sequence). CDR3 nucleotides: TGTGCCAGCAGCTTAGATTCCGTCACAGATACGCAGTATTTT. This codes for CASSLDSVTDTQYF.

The CDR3 DNA follows: TGCGCCAGCAGCCTGACTAGCTTTGAGACCCAGTACTTC. It is translated as CASSLTSFETQYF. The V gene is TRBV4-1, the J gene TRBJ2-5; 7 bases agree with TRBD2. Germline CDR1 is MGHRA and CDR2 is YSYEKL. V trimming: 4 bases; J trimming: 5 bases; junction bases outside the gene matches: 4. This CDR3 has 13 residues.

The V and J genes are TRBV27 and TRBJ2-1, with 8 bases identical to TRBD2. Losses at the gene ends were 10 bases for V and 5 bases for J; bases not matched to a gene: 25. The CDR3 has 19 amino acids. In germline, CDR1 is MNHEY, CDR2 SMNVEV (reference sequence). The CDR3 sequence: CAKPPGSGGWSQRHNEQFF. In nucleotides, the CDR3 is TGTGCCAAACCACCGGGCTCGGGAGGGTGGTCACAAAGGCACAATGAGCAGTTCTTC.

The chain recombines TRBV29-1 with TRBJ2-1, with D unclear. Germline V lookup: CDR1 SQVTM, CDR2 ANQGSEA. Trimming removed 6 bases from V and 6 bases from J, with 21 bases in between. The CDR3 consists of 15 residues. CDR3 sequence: CSVSDGVRVGNEQFF. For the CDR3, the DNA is TGCAGCGTATCGGATGGAGTTCGGGTCGGCAATGAGCAGTTCTTC.

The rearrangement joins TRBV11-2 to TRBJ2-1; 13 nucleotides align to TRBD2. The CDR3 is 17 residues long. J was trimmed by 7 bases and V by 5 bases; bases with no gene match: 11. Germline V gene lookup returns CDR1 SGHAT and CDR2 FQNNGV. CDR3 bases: TGTGCCAGCAGCCCAATCACCGGGACTAGCGGGATTAATGAGCAGTTCTTC. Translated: CASSPITGTSGINEQFF.

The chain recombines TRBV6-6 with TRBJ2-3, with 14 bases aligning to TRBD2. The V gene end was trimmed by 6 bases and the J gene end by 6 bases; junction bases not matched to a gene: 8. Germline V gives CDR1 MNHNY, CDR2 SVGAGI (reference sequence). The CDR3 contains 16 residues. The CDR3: CASSSGTSGSGDTQYF. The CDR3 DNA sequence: TGTGCCAGCAGCTCCGGGACTAGCGGGAGTGGGGATACGCAGTATTTT.

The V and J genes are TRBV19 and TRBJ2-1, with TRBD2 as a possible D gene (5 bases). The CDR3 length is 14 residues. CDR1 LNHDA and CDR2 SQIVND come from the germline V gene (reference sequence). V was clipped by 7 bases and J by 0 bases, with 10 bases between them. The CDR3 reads CASNPRDSYNEQFF. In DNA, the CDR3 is TGTGCCAGTAACCCACGGGACTCCTACAATGAGCAGTTCTTC.

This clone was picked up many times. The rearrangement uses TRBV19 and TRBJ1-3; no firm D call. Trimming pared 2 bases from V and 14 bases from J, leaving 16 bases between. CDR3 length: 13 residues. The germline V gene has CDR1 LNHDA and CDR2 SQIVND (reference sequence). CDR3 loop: CASSIKPRAPVYF. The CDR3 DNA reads TGTGCCAGTAGTATAAAACCTAGAGCACCAGTATATTTT.

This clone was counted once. The CDR3 nucleotides read TGTGCCAGCTCGTCACGTTGGGGGCGCGAAGATACGCAGTATTTT. It specifies CASSSRWGREDTQYF. The chain is built from TRBV18 and TRBJ2-3, with TRBD1 as a possible D gene (6 bases). V lost 6 bases to trimming and J lost 5 bases, with 18 bases between them. The length of the CDR3 is 15 residues. CDR1 is KGHSH, CDR2 LQKENI, per germline.

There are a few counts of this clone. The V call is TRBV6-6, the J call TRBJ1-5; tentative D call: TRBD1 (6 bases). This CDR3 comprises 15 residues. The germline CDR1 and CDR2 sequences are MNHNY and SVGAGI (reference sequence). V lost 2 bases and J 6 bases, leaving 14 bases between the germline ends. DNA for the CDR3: TGTGCCAGCAGTTACAGTGCAGGGGAGGGTCAGCCCCAGCATTTT. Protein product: CASSYSAGEGQPQHF.

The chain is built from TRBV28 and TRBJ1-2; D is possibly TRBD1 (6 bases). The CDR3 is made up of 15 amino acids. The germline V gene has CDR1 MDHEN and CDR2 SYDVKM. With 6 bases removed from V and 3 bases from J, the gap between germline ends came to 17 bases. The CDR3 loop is CASREQDRSHYGYTF. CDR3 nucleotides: TGTGCCAGCAGGGAACAAGACAGGTCTCACTATGGCTACACCTTC.

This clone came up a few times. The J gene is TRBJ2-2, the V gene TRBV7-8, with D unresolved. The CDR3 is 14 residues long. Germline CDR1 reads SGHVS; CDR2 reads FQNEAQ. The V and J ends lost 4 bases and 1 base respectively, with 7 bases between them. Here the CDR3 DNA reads TGTGCCAGCAGCTCGCCGAGGAACACCGGGGAGCTGTTTTTT. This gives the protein CASSSPRNTGELFF.

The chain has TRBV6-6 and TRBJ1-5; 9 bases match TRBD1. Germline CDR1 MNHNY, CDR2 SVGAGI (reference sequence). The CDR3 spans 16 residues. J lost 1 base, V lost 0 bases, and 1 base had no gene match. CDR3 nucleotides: TGTGCCAGCAGTTACTCGGGACAGGGCAGCAATCAGCCCCAGCATTTT. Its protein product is CASSYSGQGSNQPQHF.

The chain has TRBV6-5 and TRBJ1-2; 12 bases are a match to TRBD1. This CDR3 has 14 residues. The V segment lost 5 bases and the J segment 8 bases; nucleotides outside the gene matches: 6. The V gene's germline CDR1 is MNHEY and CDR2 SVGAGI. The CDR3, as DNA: TGTGCCAGCAGTGGGACAGGGGGCTTTCGAGGCTACACCTTC. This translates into CASSGTGGFRGYTF.

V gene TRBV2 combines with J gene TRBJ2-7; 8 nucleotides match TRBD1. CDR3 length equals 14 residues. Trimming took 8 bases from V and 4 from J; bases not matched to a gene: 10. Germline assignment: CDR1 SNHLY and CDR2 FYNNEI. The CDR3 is CASGTGRTSYEQYF. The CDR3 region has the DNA TGTGCCAGCGGGACAGGCAGAACTTCGTACGAGCAGTACTTC.

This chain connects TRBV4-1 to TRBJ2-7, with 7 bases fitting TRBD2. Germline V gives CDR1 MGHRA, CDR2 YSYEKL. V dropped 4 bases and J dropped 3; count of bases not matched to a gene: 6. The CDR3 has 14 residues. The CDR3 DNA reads TGCGCCAGCAGCCGTGCGGGAGTTCTCTACGAGCAGTACTTC. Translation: CASSRAGVLYEQYF.

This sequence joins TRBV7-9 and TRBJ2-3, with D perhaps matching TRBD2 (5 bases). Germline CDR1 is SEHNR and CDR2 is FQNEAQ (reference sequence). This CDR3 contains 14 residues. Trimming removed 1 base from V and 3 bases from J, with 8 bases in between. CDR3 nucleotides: TGTGCCAGCAGCTTAGGACTAAAGACAGATACGCAGTATTTT. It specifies CASSLGLKTDTQYF.

The DNA for the CDR3 is TGCGCCAGCACCCCCTGGACTAGCGGGAAGGATACGCAGTATTTT. Its protein product is CASTPWTSGKDTQYF. The genes are TRBV5-1 and TRBJ2-3, with 12 bases aligning to TRBD2. Germline lookup yields CDR1 SGHRS and CDR2 YFSETQ. This CDR3 contains 15 residues. Germline trimming cut 6 bases from V and 6 bases from J; bases unmatched to any gene: 8.

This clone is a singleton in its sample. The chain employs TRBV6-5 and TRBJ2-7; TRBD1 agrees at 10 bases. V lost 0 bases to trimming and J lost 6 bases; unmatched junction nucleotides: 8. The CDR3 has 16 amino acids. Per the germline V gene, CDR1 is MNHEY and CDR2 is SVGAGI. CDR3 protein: CASSYSSGTGAAEQYF. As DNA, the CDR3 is TGTGCCAGCAGTTACTCGAGTGGGACAGGGGCCGCCGAGCAGTACTTC.

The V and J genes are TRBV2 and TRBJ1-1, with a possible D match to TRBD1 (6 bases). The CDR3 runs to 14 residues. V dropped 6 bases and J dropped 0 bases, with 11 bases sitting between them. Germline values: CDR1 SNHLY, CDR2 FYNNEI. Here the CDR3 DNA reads TGTGCCAGCAGACTCAGGGGATTGAACACTGAAGCTTTCTTT. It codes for CASRLRGLNTEAFF.